These 27 T cell receptor beta chains were sequenced from one sample in a study of cytomegalovirus exposure and HLA in healthy donors. The data were produced by immunoSEQ multiplex PCR, yet TCRdb's version contains in-frame clones alone and is incomplete. The data contain fewer than 250,000 clones, about 87% of them singletons. The sample consisted of PBMCs. The receptors stem from a man between 18 and 29 years old in good health and CMV-seronegative.

V usage is TRBV29-1 and J usage is TRBJ2-1; D possibly corresponds to TRBD1 (5 bases). Trimming took 5 bases from V and 0 from J, leaving 14 bases between them. There are 15 residues in the CDR3. Germline CDR1 is SQVTM and CDR2 is ANQGSEA. The CDR3 region has the DNA TGCAGCGTTTCAGGGCACAAGAGCTCCTACAATGAGCAGTTCTTC. It is translated as CSVSGHKSSYNEQFF.

The chain recombines TRBV7-3 with TRBJ2-3; TRBD1 matches at 10 bases. Looked up from germline, CDR1 is SGHTA and CDR2 is FQGTGA. V lost 4 bases, J lost 7 bases, and 5 bases stayed unmatched. The CDR3 spans 14 residues. The CDR3 loop is CASSSTGGGYTQYF. CDR3 DNA: TGTGCCAGCAGCTCGACAGGGGGCGGATATACGCAGTATTTT.

This chain uses TRBV27 with TRBJ2-1, with 7 bases lining up with TRBD2. Germline V lookup: CDR1 MNHEY, CDR2 SMNVEV (reference sequence). V lost 6 bases, J lost 4 bases, and 6 bases stayed unmatched. This CDR3 comprises 14 residues. This chain's CDR3 is CASSASGNYNEQFF. CDR3 sequence (DNA): TGTGCCAGCAGCGCTAGCGGAAATTACAATGAGCAGTTCTTC.

The chain recombines TRBV6-5 with TRBJ2-7, with 7 positions matching TRBD2. Germline V gives CDR1 MNHEY, CDR2 SVGAGI. V was pared by 5 bases and J by 3 bases, with 4 bases of the junction left unmatched. The CDR3 extends over 13 amino acids. CDR3 bases: TGTGCCAGCAGTGACGGGGGGTACTACGAGCAGTACTTC. Its translation: CASSDGGYYEQYF.

This CDR3 reads CASSEGEGGTDTQYF. CDR3 DNA sequence: TGTGCCAGCAGTGAAGGGGAAGGGGGCACAGATACGCAGTATTTT. This chain links TRBV6-1 with TRBJ2-3, with D tentatively TRBD1 (5 bases). V lost 1 base and J 1 base, leaving 9 bases between the germline ends. The CDR3 runs 15 residues. The germline gives CDR1 MNHNS, CDR2 SASEGT.

The chain has TRBV27 and TRBJ2-1; 10 bases are shared with TRBD1. Losses at the gene ends were 6 bases for V and 7 bases for J; bases not matched to a gene: 9. The germline V gene encodes CDR1 MNHEY and CDR2 SMNVEV (reference sequence). The CDR3 sequence is 15 residues long. In DNA form, the CDR3 reads TGTGCCAGCAGACTCGGGACAGGGGTGAGGAATGAGCAGTTCTTC. Its translation: CASRLGTGVRNEQFF.

The chain has TRBV9 and TRBJ1-1; D is unresolved. CDR1 and CDR2 from the germline V gene are SGDLS and YYNGEE. This CDR3 is built from 14 residues. V shed 0 bases and J shed 10 bases, with 16 bases lying between them. The CDR3 DNA is TGTGCCAGCAGCGTAGGCAGGATCATCAACCTAGCTTTCTTT. This encodes CASSVGRIINLAFF.

V usage is TRBV19 and J usage is TRBJ2-2; 7 nucleotides line up with TRBD2. The germline CDR1 and CDR2 sequences are LNHDA and SQIVND (reference sequence). V lost 5 bases and J lost 7; bases outside the gene matches: 10. This CDR3 region has 15 residues. Here the CDR3 reads CASSPPTWTSGELFF. The CDR3 DNA is TGTGCCAGTAGTCCGCCCACATGGACTAGCGGGGAGCTGTTTTTT.

This rearrangement joins TRBV2 to TRBJ1-1, with TRBD1 matching over 7 bases. Looked up from germline, CDR1 is SNHLY and CDR2 is FYNNEI. V lost 6 bases, J lost 8 bases, and 12 bases stayed unmatched. The CDR3 contains 14 residues. The CDR3 region has the DNA TGTGCCAGCAGGCGCGGGGACAGCGAACCCGAAGCTTTCTTT. Translation: CASRRGDSEPEAFF.

This clone was seen once. This chain uses TRBV30 with TRBJ2-2, with 9 nucleotides matching TRBD2. After removal of 4 bases from V and 3 bases from J, the junction contained 9 bases not matched to a gene. The CDR3 covers 16 residues. CDR1 is GTSNPN and CDR2 is SVGIG in the germline V gene (reference sequence). CDR3 sequence reads: CAWKGIAGEYTGELFF. The DNA for the CDR3 is TGTGCCTGGAAAGGGATAGCGGGAGAATACACCGGGGAGCTGTTTTTT. Together with reference TRBV30 and TRBJ2-2, the CDR3 gives the full variable domain: SQTIHQWPATLVQPVGSPLSLECTVEGTSNPNLYWYRQAAGRGLQLLFYSVGIGQISSEVPQNLSASRPQDRQFILSSKKLLLSDSGFYLCAWKGIAGEYTGELFFGEGSRLTVL.

The V and J genes are TRBV6-1 and TRBJ2-3; 8 nucleotides match TRBD1. The CDR3 totals 13 residues. From germline, CDR1 is MNHNS and CDR2 SASEGT. The J segment lost 6 bases and the V segment lost 5 bases, leaving 4 bases of the junction unmatched. This chain's CDR3 is CASSMTGVDTQYF. In DNA form, the CDR3 reads TGTGCCAGCAGTATGACAGGGGTGGATACGCAGTATTTT.

The chain is built from TRBV10-1 and TRBJ2-3, with TRBD2 matching over 12 bases. Germline CDR1 WNHNN, CDR2 SYGVQD (reference sequence). This CDR3 is 14 amino acids long. After removal of 10 bases from V and 6 bases from J, the junction contained 8 bases not matched to a gene. This CDR3 is CATSTSGRADTQYF. The DNA for the CDR3 is TGCGCCACTTCGACTAGCGGGAGAGCGGATACGCAGTATTTT.

The V call is TRBV12-5, the J call TRBJ1-3; 7 bases align to TRBD1. J was trimmed by 0 bases and V by 5 bases; bases with no gene match: 7. Germline values: CDR1 LGHNT, CDR2 FRNRAP. CDR3 length: 16 residues. CDR3 amino acids: CASGKGQITSGNTIYF. The CDR3 DNA sequence: TGTGCTAGTGGTAAGGGACAGATTACCTCTGGAAACACCATATATTTT.

J is TRBJ1-3 and V is TRBV5-5, with a tentative D call TRBD1 (5 bases). Germline loops: CDR1 SGHKS, CDR2 YYEKEE (reference sequence). CDR3 length: 14 residues. V was trimmed by 4 bases and J by 8 bases, leaving 16 bases between them. The CDR3 DNA sequence: TGTGCCAGCAGCCCGGGGTGGGGGGAAGACACCATATATTTT. Its protein is CASSPGWGEDTIYF.

This rearrangement joins TRBV27 to TRBJ2-3, with 10 bases matching TRBD2. This CDR3 has 17 amino acids. V gave up 8 bases and J gave up 4 bases; unmatched junction bases: 15. CDR1 and CDR2 (germline): MNHEY, SMNVEV (reference sequence). The CDR3 nucleotides are TGTGCCAGCTCCCAAGGGGAGCGGGGGGGCTTTTCAGATACGCAGTATTTT. Amino acid sequence: CASSQGERGGFSDTQYF.

CDR3 bases: TGTGCCAGCAGCGTATCCTGGAGGGAGACCGGGGAGCTGTTTTTT. The encoded protein is CASSVSWRETGELFF. The chain combines TRBV9 with TRBJ2-2; tentative D call: TRBD2 (6 bases). V was clipped by 1 base and J by 5 bases, with 12 bases between them. CDR1 is SGDLS, CDR2 YYNGEE, per germline. The CDR3 covers 15 residues.

The chain is built from TRBV5-1 and TRBJ2-5, with D hard to call. This CDR3 comprises 15 residues. The V end lost 4 bases, the J end lost 2 bases, and 15 bases lay between the germline ends. Germline V lookup: CDR1 SGHRS, CDR2 YFSETQ. The CDR3 here is CASSLETYPQETQYF. The CDR3 coding sequence is TGCGCCAGCAGCCTCGAAACATACCCTCAAGAGACCCAGTACTTC.

This clone was seen only a few times. The chain uses TRBV29-1 and TRBJ1-2, with 9 bases aligning to TRBD1. The junction had 4 bases not matched to a gene; V was cut back by 6 bases and J by 2 bases. The CDR3 totals 13 residues. Germline V lookup: CDR1 SQVTM, CDR2 ANQGSEA. Written as DNA, the CDR3 is TGCAGCGTCAGAACAGGGGGCAACTATGGCTACACCTTC. Protein: CSVRTGGNYGYTF.

This chain connects TRBV6-5 to TRBJ1-3, with D hard to call. From germline, CDR1 is MNHEY and CDR2 SVGAGI. The CDR3 loop spans 15 amino acids. V was clipped by 4 bases and J by 7 bases, with 17 bases between them. The CDR3 DNA sequence: TGTGCCAGCAGTTCTGGGCGGGGAAATAGGAACACCATATATTTT. It yields the protein CASSSGRGNRNTIYF.

This clone was observed once. The rearrangement links TRBV6-4 to TRBJ2-7; no clear D gene. This CDR3 has 16 residues. The germline CDR1 and CDR2 sequences are MRHNA and SNTAGT. V dropped 0 bases and J dropped 0 bases, with 12 bases sitting between them. CDR3 residues: CASSDSITTCSYEQYF. The CDR3 region has the DNA TGTGCCAGCAGTGACTCGATCACTACATGCTCCTACGAGCAGTACTTC.

The J gene is TRBJ2-1, the V gene TRBV6-4; TRBD2 agrees at 11 bases. V lost 6 bases, J lost 5 bases, and 12 bases stayed unmatched. Germline-derived CDR1 and CDR2 are MRHNA and SNTAGT. There are 17 residues in the CDR3. CDR3 region: CASRLLVGLAVNNEQFF. Written as DNA, the CDR3 is TGTGCCAGCAGACTACTTGTGGGACTAGCGGTGAACAATGAGCAGTTCTTC.

This clone has more than one count but fewer than ten. V gene TRBV19 combines with J gene TRBJ2-7; the D gene is possibly TRBD2 (5 bases). V lost 3 bases and J lost 5, with 11 bases in between. There are 13 residues in the CDR3. In germline, CDR1 is LNHDA, CDR2 SQIVND (reference sequence). CDR3 bases: TGTGCCAGTAGTATTCGGGGAAGGGACGAGCAGTACTTC. Translation: CASSIRGRDEQYF.

The chain uses TRBV5-3 and TRBJ1-2; unclear D gene. TRBV5-3 is an ORF, and what it does is uncertain. Between the trimmed V and J ends, which lost 7 bases and 2 bases, there was a span of 24 bases. This CDR3 is 17 amino acids long. The CDR3 is CAREPPLAGRRNYGYTF. The CDR3 DNA reads as TGTGCCAGAGAGCCACCCCTCGCGGGGAGGAGAAACTATGGCTACACCTTC.

The V call is TRBV15, the J call TRBJ1-4; D may be TRBD1 (5 bases). V lost 0 bases and J 8 bases, leaving 16 bases between the germline ends. Germline CDR1 is LNHNV and CDR2 is YYDKDF (reference sequence). CDR3 length: 16 amino acids. For the CDR3, the DNA is TGTGCCACCAGCAGAGATTTTCAGGGTGGTAAGGAAAAACTGTTTTTT. This codes for CATSRDFQGGKEKLFF.

The rearrangement joins TRBV5-4 to TRBJ2-7; TRBD1 matches at 8 bases. The CDR3 has 15 amino acids. Trimming cost V 1 base and J 7 bases; bases outside gene matches: 10. Germline V gene sequence: CDR1 SGHNT, CDR2 YYREEE (reference sequence). The CDR3 sequence: CASSLSQGAPGEQYF. In DNA, the CDR3 is TGTGCCAGCAGCTTGAGCCAGGGGGCGCCGGGGGAGCAGTACTTC.

The J gene is TRBJ2-1, the V gene TRBV2; possibly TRBD1 for D (5 bases). Germline values: CDR1 SNHLY, CDR2 FYNNEI. V dropped 6 bases and J dropped 6 bases, with 12 bases sitting between them. The CDR3 has 13 amino acids. The CDR3 region is CASSREGGNEQFF. In DNA, the CDR3 is TGTGCCAGCAGCAGGGAAGGCGGCAATGAGCAGTTCTTC.

The chain recombines TRBV7-8 with TRBJ2-5; D perhaps matches TRBD1 (8 bases). The CDR3 totals 16 residues. Between the trimmed V and J ends, which lost 2 bases and 5 bases, there was a span of 18 bases. Germline-derived CDR1 and CDR2 are SGHVS and FQNEAQ. DNA of the CDR3: TGTGCCAGCAGCTTACCCCGGACAGGGCGGGGGGAGACCCAGTACTTC. Protein product: CASSLPRTGRGETQYF.